Shown below are 5 T cell receptor beta chains from a single sample sequenced in a study of control samples from healthy donors and cancer patients. Here immunoSEQ multiplex PCR was the method, and the copy in TCRdb shows in-frame clones only, minus some. The profile covers around 94,000 clones, with 90% appearing a single time and over 3% taken by the ten largest. Sequencing input: blood. The receptors were gathered from a woman under 30 in good health.

V is TRBV6-5 and J is TRBJ2-7; D might be TRBD2 (6 bases). Trimming removed 4 bases from V and 0 bases from J, with 16 bases in between. This CDR3 has 16 amino acids. The germline CDR1 and CDR2 sequences are MNHEY and SVGAGI. The CDR3, as DNA: TGTGCCAGCAGTTCTATGTCGGCGGGAAACTCCTACGAGCAGTACTTC. Protein: CASSSMSAGNSYEQYF.

The CDR3 loop is CASRDSGGYGYTF. Here the CDR3 DNA reads TGTGCCAGCAGGGACAGTGGGGGGTATGGCTACACCTTC. This chain uses TRBV6-5 with TRBJ1-2, with D perhaps TRBD1 (6 bases). Germline values: CDR1 MNHEY, CDR2 SVGAGI. The CDR3 runs 13 residues. Trimming removed 6 bases at V and 5 bases at J, with 13 bases between.

The rearrangement links TRBV12-3 or TRBV12-4 to TRBJ2-1; D unclear. The CDR3 covers 11 residues. Trimming shortened V by 4 bases and J by 6 bases, and 4 bases separated the two germline ends. CDR3 DNA: TGTGCCAGCAGTTATAGCAATGAGCAGTTCTTC. Residues: CASSYSNEQFF.

The V and J genes are TRBV6-5 and TRBJ1-2; 10 bases align to TRBD1. CDR3 length: 14 amino acids. The germline CDR1 and CDR2 sequences are MNHEY and SVGAGI. V shed 5 bases, J shed 6 bases, and the junction held 6 bases outside the gene matches. For the CDR3, the DNA is TGTGCCAGCAGTACACTGGGACAGGGGAATGGCTACACCTTC. It is translated as CASSTLGQGNGYTF.

V is TRBV9 and J is TRBJ1-2; TRBD1 is a possible D gene (5 bases). CDR1 and CDR2 (germline): SGDLS, YYNGEE. Trimming left V 0 bases short and J 0 bases short, with 9 bases between. CDR3 size: 15 residues. This CDR3 reads CASSVEGQANYGYTF. CDR3 in DNA: TGTGCCAGCAGCGTAGAAGGACAAGCTAACTATGGCTACACCTTC.